This TCR beta chain was documented in a study of T cell responses to AZD1222 COVID-19 vaccine. Notes on the study in general: Only a handful of individuals given AZD1222 were seropositive at baseline. Regions 160-218 and 743-854 dominated among vaccine-associated CD4 TCRs spanning spike.

Generated by immunoSEQ multiplex PCR, the TCRdb table keeps only in-frame clones and is missing some. The repertoire holds around 100,000 clones, with roughly nine tenths as singletons. Germline trimming cut 6 bases from V and 8 bases from J; bases unmatched to any gene: 7. This CDR3 contains 13 residues. Germline CDR1 reads SEHNR; CDR2 reads FQNEAQ (reference sequence). This clone was counted a single time. What it binds is not known. This specimen was peripheral blood, taken on day 0 of AZD1222 vaccination. This chain links TRBV7-9 with TRBJ2-1, with 7 bases that match TRBD2. The sequence was collected from an adult in good health. As DNA, the CDR3 is TGTGCCAGCAGGCTTAGCGGGTTGGATGAGCAGTTCTTC. The encoded protein is CASRLSGLDEQFF.